This section outlines one T cell receptor (beta chain) sequence together with its context. Method: immunoSEQ multiplex PCR; TCRdb's copy keeps in-frame clones and lacks some. The sample records roughly 30,000 clones, approximately 87% being singletons. The record originates from a study of control samples from healthy donors and cancer patients. The germline V and J ends were trimmed by 3 bases and 4 bases, with 16 bases remaining between them. The germline CDR1 and CDR2 sequences are DFQATT and SNEGSKA (reference sequence). The CDR3 is made up of 15 amino acids. The source material was PBMCs. The clonotype comes from a woman in her 40s with lung cancer. V and J are TRBV20-1 and TRBJ2-1; D is possibly TRBD2 (6 bases). Here the CDR3 reads CSASDPGLAYNEQFF. The DNA of the CDR3 is TGCAGTGCTAGTGATCCGGGACTTGCGTACAATGAGCAGTTCTTC.